One sample yielded the 6 T cell receptor beta chains listed below, sequenced in a study of T cell repertoires in cytomegalovirus infection. TCRdb itself ran the reads through MiXCR, one entry per CDR3 protein. The sample has fewer than 200,000 distinct CDR3 sequences, 13% to 15% seen once. What was sequenced was PBMCs. These TCRs come from a human donor in good health (CMV status not recorded). Some clones in this sample may be carry-over from other donors' samples.

The chain is built from TRBV20-1 and TRBJ2-7; D is undetermined. The CDR3 runs 10 residues. With 6 bases removed from V and 6 bases from J, the gap between germline ends came to 9 bases. Germline CDR1 DFQATT, CDR2 SNEGSKA (reference sequence). CDR3 region: CSASDIEQYF. CDR3 DNA sequence: TGCAGTGCCAGCGATATCGAGCAGTACTTC.

The CDR3 coding sequence is TGCAGCTCCCAAGGGGCCGGCGGCTACACCTTC. Its protein is CSSQGAGGYTF. V gene TRBV29-1 combines with J gene TRBJ1-2; weak D call: TRBD1 (5 bases). This CDR3 region has 11 residues. The V end lost 8 bases, the J end lost 8 bases, and 15 bases lay between the germline ends. Germline V gene lookup returns CDR1 SQVTM and CDR2 ANQGSEA. The full variable domain, completed using reference TRBV29-1 and TRBJ1-2, is SAVISQKPSRDICQRGTSLTIQCQVDSQVTMMFWYRQQPGQSLTLIATANQGSEATYESGFVIDKFPISRPNLTFSTLTVSNMSPEDSSIYLCSSQGAGGYTFGSGTRLTVV.

This clonotype came up many times. The chain employs TRBV6-1 and TRBJ1-5, with D unclear. The V gene lost 1 base and the J gene lost 9 bases, with 16 bases spanning the gap. The CDR3 is made up of 15 amino acids. Germline lookup yields CDR1 MNHNS and CDR2 SASEGT. The CDR3 DNA sequence: TGTGCCAGCAGTGAAGTGACGGCCGGAAGATCGCCCCAGCATTTT. Amino acid sequence: CASSEVTAGRSPQHF.

This clonotype was seen just once. The chain joins TRBV6-5 to TRBJ2-2; 9 bases are shared with TRBD1. The germline V gene encodes CDR1 MNHEY and CDR2 SVGAGI. V was clipped by 6 bases and J by 5 bases; unmatched bases: 10. The CDR3 runs 16 residues. In DNA form, the CDR3 reads TGTGCCAGCAGGGACCCGGGACAGGGTTCTACCGGGGAGCTGTTTTTT. Translation gives CASRDPGQGSTGELFF.

This sequence joins TRBV6-1 and TRBJ2-3, with D perhaps TRBD2 (6 bases). Looked up from germline, CDR1 is MNHNS and CDR2 is SASEGT. The CDR3 is 16 amino acids. Trimming removed 3 bases from V and 3 bases from J, with 16 bases in between. Written as DNA, the CDR3 is TGTGCCAGCAGTGACAACCTAGCGTGGTCTACAGATACGCAGTATTTT. The encoded protein is CASSDNLAWSTDTQYF.

Worth noting for this clonotype: A single base separates this from a much larger clone, so it may be a read error. The V gene is TRBV7-2, the J gene TRBJ1-1; TRBD1 might be the D (5 bases). This CDR3 is built from 14 residues. Germline loops: CDR1 SGHTA, CDR2 FQGNSA. The CDR3 loop is CANSLPGMNTEAFF. In DNA form, the CDR3 reads TGTGCCAACAGCTTACCAGGGATGAACACTGAAGCTTTCTTT.